This T cell receptor (beta chain) was recovered during a study of metastatic and nonmetastatic thyroid tumors. Overall study context: For malignant and benign thyroid patients, tumor or nodule tissue and blood were the sources whose repertoires were compared.

V dropped 4 bases and J dropped 2; count of bases not matched to a gene: 6. This CDR3 comprises 15 residues. Germline lookup yields CDR1 MGHDK and CDR2 SYGVNS. TCRdb redid the clone calls on the PCR reads using MiXCR. The sample lists some 38,000 clones, about half occurring once. Among the patients, none had received any treatment before thyroid surgery. Sequencing was carried out using tumor tissue. This sequence joins TRBV25-1 and TRBJ2-5; 8 bases are shared with TRBD2. The TCR comes from a male donor with papillary thyroid cancer or a benign thyroid nodule (not recorded which). Some clones in this sample may be carry-over from other donors' samples. The CDR3 region is CASSVGGVAQETQYF. The CDR3 DNA follows: TGTGCCAGCAGTGTCGGGGGGGTCGCTCAAGAGACCCAGTACTTC.